This T cell receptor (beta chain) was captured by sequencing in a study of blood T cell repertoires in COVID-19. In the study overall: Spain, Italy and the United States supplied samples that represented acute and convalescent COVID-19.

Sequenced by immunoSEQ multiplex PCR; TCRdb stores in-frame clones only, minus some. The data hold under 200,000 clones, with about nine tenths observed a single time. This sequence originates from a woman younger than 35 who had recovered from COVID-19. Material for sequencing was PBMCs or T cells enriched from blood (not recorded which).

CDR3 amino acids: CASSQGTTENTGELFF. The DNA of the CDR3 is TGTGCCAGCAGCCAAGGGACTACCGAGAACACCGGGGAGCTGTTTTTT. The chain joins TRBV3-1 (or the pseudogene TRBV3-2) to TRBJ2-2; maybe TRBD2 (6 bases). The CDR3 is 16 residues long. V lost 1 base to trimming and J lost 1 base, with 10 bases between them. Germline CDR1 is LGHDT and CDR2 is YNNKEL (reference sequence).